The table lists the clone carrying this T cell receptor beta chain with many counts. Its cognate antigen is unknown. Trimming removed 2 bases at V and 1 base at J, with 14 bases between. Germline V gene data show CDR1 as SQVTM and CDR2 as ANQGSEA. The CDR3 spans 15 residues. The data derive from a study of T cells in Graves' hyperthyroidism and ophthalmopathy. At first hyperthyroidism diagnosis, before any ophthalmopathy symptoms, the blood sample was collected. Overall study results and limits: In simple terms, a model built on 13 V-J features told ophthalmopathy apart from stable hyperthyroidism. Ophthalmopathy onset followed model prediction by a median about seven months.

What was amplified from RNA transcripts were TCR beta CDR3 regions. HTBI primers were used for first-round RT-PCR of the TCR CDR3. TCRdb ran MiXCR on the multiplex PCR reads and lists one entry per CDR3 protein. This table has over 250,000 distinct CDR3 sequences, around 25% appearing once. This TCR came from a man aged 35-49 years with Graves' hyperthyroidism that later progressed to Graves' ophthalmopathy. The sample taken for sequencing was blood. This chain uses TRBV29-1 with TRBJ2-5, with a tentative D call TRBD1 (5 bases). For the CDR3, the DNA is TGCAGCGTTGAATTACCAGGGTGGGGCCAAGAGACCCAGTACTTC. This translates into CSVELPGWGQETQYF.